These T cell receptor beta chains were read from a single sample in a study of OX40 agonist ivuxolimab in advanced cancers. Measured with immunoSEQ multiplex PCR; TCRdb has only the in-frame clones, and not every one. The profile shows around 50,000 clones, more than 70% of them singletons. The sample here was CD4+ or CD8+ T cells sorted from blood, taken in a trial of the OX40 agonist ivuxolimab. The source is an adult with an advanced solid tumor such as melanoma, head and neck, liver or kidney cancer. CDR3s include the opening cysteine and the closing phenylalanine or tryptophan. D genes are given only for firm matches. Rows give clone size only sometimes, using once, few, many, or a class for an expanded clone.

abundance: -
v_gene: TRBV6-4
j_gene: TRBJ2-1
d_gene: TRBD2
CDR3nt: TGTGCCAGCAGTCTCGGGAGGGGGGGGTACAATGAGCAGTTCTTC
CDR3aa: CASSLGRGGYNEQFF

abundance: -
v_gene: TRBV5-1
j_gene: TRBJ2-2
d_gene: -
CDR3nt: TGCGCCAGCGGCAGCACTTTGCCCGCCGGGGAGCTGTTTTTT
CDR3aa: CASGSTLPAGELFF

abundance: -
v_gene: TRBV27
j_gene: TRBJ2-7
d_gene: TRBD2
CDR3nt: TGTGCCAGCAGTACCACGACGGGGGGGGGTTTCTCCTACGAGCAGTACTTC
CDR3aa: CASSTTTGGGFSYEQYF

abundance: -
v_gene: TRBV9
j_gene: TRBJ2-4
d_gene: TRBD2
CDR3nt: TGTGCCAGCAGCGTGGGTAGCGGGAGGGCCGGGAACATTCAGTACTTC
CDR3aa: CASSVGSGRAGNIQYF

abundance: -
v_gene: TRBV11-3
j_gene: TRBJ2-4
d_gene: -
CDR3nt: TGTGCCAGCAGCTTAGGCTATCCCCCTCCCATTCAGTACTTC
CDR3aa: CASSLGYPPPIQYF

abundance: -
v_gene: TRBV5-1
j_gene: TRBJ2-2
d_gene: -
CDR3nt: TGCGCCAGCAGCTTCCGCCCGGGGGCTGCCGGGGAGCTGTTTTTT
CDR3aa: CASSFRPGAAGELFF

abundance: -
v_gene: TRBV2
j_gene: TRBJ2-1
d_gene: TRBD1
CDR3nt: TGTGCCAGCAGGCCGGGACAGAACTACAATGAGCAGTTCTTC
CDR3aa: CASRPGQNYNEQFF

abundance: -
v_gene: TRBV7-9
j_gene: TRBJ2-5
d_gene: TRBD1
CDR3nt: TGTGCCAGCAGAGACGACAGGGGGAGGAAGACCCAGTACTTC
CDR3aa: CASRDDRGRKTQYF

abundance: -
v_gene: TRBV2
j_gene: TRBJ2-2
d_gene: -
CDR3nt: TGTGCCAGCACGGGCTTTTTCACCGGGGAGCTGTTTTTT
CDR3aa: CASTGFFTGELFF

abundance: -
v_gene: TRBV5-1
j_gene: TRBJ2-1
d_gene: TRBD2
CDR3nt: TGCGCCAGCAGCTTAGCGGGAGGGGACAATGAGCAGTTCTTC
CDR3aa: CASSLAGGDNEQFF

abundance: -
v_gene: TRBV2
j_gene: TRBJ1-1
d_gene: -
CDR3nt: TGTGCCAGCAGTTATCAGGGGCTGGGGAACACTGAAGCTTTCTTT
CDR3aa: CASSYQGLGNTEAFF

abundance: -
v_gene: TRBV7-9
j_gene: TRBJ1-3
d_gene: -
CDR3nt: TGTGCCAGCGACCTGAAGGGCCGCCGCTCTGGAAACACCATATATTTT
CDR3aa: CASDLKGRRSGNTIYF

abundance: -
v_gene: TRBV18
j_gene: TRBJ1-1
d_gene: TRBD1
CDR3nt: TGTGCCAGCTCATGGACAGGGACTGAAGCTTTCTTT
CDR3aa: CASSWTGTEAFF

abundance: -
v_gene: TRBV25-1
j_gene: TRBJ1-1
d_gene: -
CDR3nt: TGTGCCAGCGTCGCGACAGCGAACACTGAAGCTTTCTTT
CDR3aa: CASVATANTEAFF

abundance: -
v_gene: TRBV11-1
j_gene: TRBJ1-4
d_gene: -
CDR3nt: TGTGCCAGCAGCTCCGGGAGAGTTAAGGAAAAACTGTTTTTT
CDR3aa: CASSSGRVKEKLFF

abundance: once
v_gene: TRBV7-6
j_gene: TRBJ2-3
d_gene: TRBD2
CDR3nt: TGTGCCAGCAGCCTCCAAACCCTAGCGGGAGTTGAAGATACGCAGTATTTT
CDR3aa: CASSLQTLAGVEDTQYF

abundance: -
v_gene: TRBV7-7
j_gene: TRBJ2-5
d_gene: -
CDR3nt: TGTGCTAGCAGCTTCGCACAGGGTGGAGAGACCCAGTACTTC
CDR3aa: CASSFAQGGETQYF

abundance: -
v_gene: TRBV11-3
j_gene: TRBJ2-1
d_gene: -
CDR3nt: TGTGCCAGCAGCGTCTTGGGCGGGACCACTCCAGAGCAGTTCTTC
CDR3aa: CASSVLGGTTPEQFF

abundance: few
v_gene: TRBV10-2
j_gene: TRBJ1-5
d_gene: -
CDR3nt: TGCGCCAGCCTACCCGGAGGGGGGGATCAGCCCCAGCATTTT
CDR3aa: CASLPGGGDQPQHF

abundance: -
v_gene: TRBV5-1
j_gene: TRBJ1-2
d_gene: -
CDR3nt: TGCGCCAGCAGCTTGGGATTTTCTAACTATGGCTACACCTTC
CDR3aa: CASSLGFSNYGYTF

abundance: -
v_gene: TRBV11-2
j_gene: TRBJ2-7
d_gene: -
CDR3nt: TGTGCCAGCAGCTTAACGATGGCGGGCGGGATCTACGAGCAGTACTTC
CDR3aa: CASSLTMAGGIYEQYF

abundance: few
v_gene: TRBV2
j_gene: TRBJ1-1
d_gene: TRBD1
CDR3nt: TGTGCCAGCACCGGACAGGGGAACACTGAAGCTTTCTTT
CDR3aa: CASTGQGNTEAFF

abundance: -
v_gene: TRBV6-4
j_gene: TRBJ2-2
d_gene: TRBD1
CDR3nt: TGTGCCAGCCGACGGGACAGCACCGCCGGGGAGCTGTTTTTT
CDR3aa: CASRRDSTAGELFF

abundance: -
v_gene: TRBV19
j_gene: TRBJ2-2
d_gene: -
CDR3nt: TGTGCCAGTAGTCCCCACGCAGGTTCCGGGGAGCTGTTTTTT
CDR3aa: CASSPHAGSGELFF

abundance: -
v_gene: TRBV30
j_gene: TRBJ2-7
d_gene: TRBD2
CDR3nt: TGTGCCTGGAACACGGGGGGTCCCTACGAGCAGTACTTC
CDR3aa: CAWNTGGPYEQYF

abundance: -
v_gene: TRBV25-1
j_gene: TRBJ1-1
d_gene: -
CDR3nt: TGTGCCAGCAGTGAGAGATATACTGAAGCTTTCTTT
CDR3aa: CASSERYTEAFF

abundance: -
v_gene: TRBV12-5
j_gene: TRBJ2-3
d_gene: -
CDR3nt: TGTGCTAGTGGTTTGGACCCCCGGGGGGCCTACTCTAGCACAGATACGCAGTATTTT
CDR3aa: CASGLDPRGAYSSTDTQYF